The clone carrying this TCR beta chain showed up just a few times. What it binds is not known. This sample is drawn from a study of T-cell memory formation after mild COVID-19. For the study at large: Across donors, TCR clusters were largely donor specific. Findings and caveats of the study: Certain responding clones were present in pre-infection memory, suggesting participation of cross-reactive memory. In second-wave clones peaking day 37, SARS-CoV-2 specificity remained unconfirmed.

TCRdb redid the calling of the 5' RACE reads with MiXCR, one entry per CDR3 protein. The repertoire holds roughly 580,000 distinct CDR3 sequences, approximately 18% seen once, with around 13% in the top ten. From germline, CDR1 is SEHNR and CDR2 FQNEAQ (reference sequence). The ends lost 5 bases at V and 2 bases at J; junction bases unmatched: 8. The CDR3 sequence is 15 residues long. What was sequenced was PBMCs or a T cell subset sorted from them (not recorded which). This TCR was sampled from an adult woman who had mild COVID-19 (a few samples of this study predate the infection). Cell type and time point are not known. The rearrangement uses TRBV7-9 and TRBJ1-1, with TRBD1 matching over 7 bases. The CDR3 DNA is TGTGCCAGCAGCCAAATCGGGACAGTTAACACTGAAGCTTTCTTT. Translation gives CASSQIGTVNTEAFF.